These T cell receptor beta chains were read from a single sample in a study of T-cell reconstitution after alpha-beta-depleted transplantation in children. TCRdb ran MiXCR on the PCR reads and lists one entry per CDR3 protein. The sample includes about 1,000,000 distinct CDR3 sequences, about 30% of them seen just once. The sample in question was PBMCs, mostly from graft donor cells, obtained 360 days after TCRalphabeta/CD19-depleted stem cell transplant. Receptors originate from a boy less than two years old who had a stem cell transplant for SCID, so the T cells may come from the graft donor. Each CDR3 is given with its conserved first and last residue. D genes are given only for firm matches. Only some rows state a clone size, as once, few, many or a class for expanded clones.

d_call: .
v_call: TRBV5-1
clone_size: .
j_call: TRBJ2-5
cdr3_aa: CASSPEGWTPRRETQYF
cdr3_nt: TGCGCCAGCAGCCCCGAAGGGTGGACCCCCCGCAGGGAGACCCAGTACTTC

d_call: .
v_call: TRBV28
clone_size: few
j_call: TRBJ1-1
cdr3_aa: CASSLCPCTENTEAFF
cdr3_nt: TGTGCCAGCAGTTTATGCCCCTGCACGGAGAACACTGAAGCTTTCTTT

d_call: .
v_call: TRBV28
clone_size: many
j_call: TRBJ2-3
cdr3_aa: CASSLMGDAHTDTQYF
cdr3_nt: TGTGCCAGCAGTTTAATGGGGGACGCCCACACAGATACGCAGTATTTT

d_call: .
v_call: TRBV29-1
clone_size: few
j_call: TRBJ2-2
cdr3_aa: CSVTGDLNTGELFF
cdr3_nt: TGCAGCGTCACAGGGGACTTGAACACCGGGGAGCTGTTTTTT

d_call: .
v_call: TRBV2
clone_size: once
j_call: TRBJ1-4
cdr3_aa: CASSARGGPTNEKLFF
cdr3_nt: TGTGCCAGCAGTGCTCGGGGAGGACCAACTAATGAAAAACTGTTTTTT

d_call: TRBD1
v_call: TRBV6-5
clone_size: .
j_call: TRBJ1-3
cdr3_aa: CASSYSSSQGVNTIYF
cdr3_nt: TGTGCCAGCAGTTACTCGTCTAGTCAGGGGGTAAACACCATATATTTT

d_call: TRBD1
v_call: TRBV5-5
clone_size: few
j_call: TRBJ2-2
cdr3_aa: CASRLIQGAQTGELFF
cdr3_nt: TGTGCCAGCAGGTTGATCCAGGGGGCGCAAACCGGGGAGCTGTTTTTT

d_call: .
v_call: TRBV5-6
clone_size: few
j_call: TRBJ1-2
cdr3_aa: CASSLAGDAYGYTF
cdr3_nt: TGTGCCAGCAGCTTGGCAGGGGACGCCTATGGCTACACCTTC

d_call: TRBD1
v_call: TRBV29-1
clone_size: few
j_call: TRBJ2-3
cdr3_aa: CSVFGQGTDTQYF
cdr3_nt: TGCAGCGTTTTTGGACAGGGAACAGATACGCAGTATTTT

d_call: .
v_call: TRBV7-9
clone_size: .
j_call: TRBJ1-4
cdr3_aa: CASSLHSLGVEKLFF
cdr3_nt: TGTGCCAGCAGCTTACATTCTCTTGGGGTTGAAAAGCTGTTTTTT

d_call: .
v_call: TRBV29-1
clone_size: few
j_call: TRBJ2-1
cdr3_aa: CSVHRSPYNEQFF
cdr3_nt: TGCAGCGTTCATAGGAGCCCTTACAATGAGCAGTTCTTC